Listed here are 29 T cell receptor beta chains from one sample, sequenced in a study of response to subunit inactivated influenza vaccine. TCRdb used MiXCR to reprocess the RT-PCR reads, holding one entry per CDR3 protein. In the table there are some 540,000 distinct CDR3 sequences, roughly 23% of which are singletons. This sample also appeared in a second study, on T cells expressing NK-cell markers. That paper adds: TCR beta libraries carry UMIs added by 5'RACE template switching.

The starting material was CD4+ T cells sorted from PBMCs, obtained about 12 days after vaccination. Receptor source: a man aged 50 to 59 who received an inactivated influenza vaccine.

This clonotype was picked up a small number of times. The chain combines TRBV20-1 with TRBJ2-7, with 10 nucleotides matching TRBD2. Germline V CDR1 and CDR2: DFQATT, SNEGSKA (reference sequence). V trimming: 5 bases; J trimming: 3 bases; junction bases outside the gene matches: 7. This CDR3 has 14 amino acids. The CDR3 DNA reads TGCAGTGCTGTCGGGACTAGCGTTAACTACGAGCAGTACTTC. Amino acid sequence: CSAVGTSVNYEQYF.

Remarks on this clonotype: With a much larger clone just one base away, this may be a read error. The CDR3 DNA is TGCACCAGCAGCCAAGTCACACCCACAGATACGCAGTATTTT. Its protein product is CTSSQVTPTDTQYF. The rearrangement uses TRBV4-1 and TRBJ2-3; D is undetermined. Germline-derived CDR1 and CDR2 are MGHRA and YSYEKL. This CDR3 has 14 amino acids.

CDR3 DNA: TGCAGTGCTCATACCCTCTCGGGTCAAGAGACCCAGTACTTC. Translated, it gives CSAHTLSGQETQYF. The chain has TRBV20-1 and TRBJ2-5, with no clear D. Germline V gene sequence: CDR1 DFQATT, CDR2 SNEGSKA (reference sequence). The CDR3 loop spans 14 amino acids. Trimming shortened V by 5 bases and J by 2 bases, and 15 bases separated the two germline ends.

The chain carries TRBV24-1 and TRBJ2-2, with 8 positions matching TRBD2. Germline V gene data show CDR1 as KGHDR and CDR2 as SFDVKD. The CDR3 is made up of 15 amino acids. The V and J ends lost 3 bases and 4 bases, in that order; junction bases with no gene match: 3. For the CDR3, the DNA is TGTGCCACCAGTGATCTAGCGGGCCGCACCGGGGAGCTGTTTTTT. This encodes CATSDLAGRTGELFF.

The sample holds a few counts of this clonotype. This chain joins TRBV6-2 or TRBV6-3 and TRBJ1-1; 10 bases line up with TRBD1. Trimming took 4 bases from V and 10 from J; bases not matched to a gene: 6. From germline, CDR1 is MNHEY and CDR2 SVGEGT. CDR3 length: 13 amino acids. The CDR3 bases are TGTGCCAGCAGTTTATCCAGGGACAGGGGAGCTTTCTTT. Amino acid sequence: CASSLSRDRGAFF.

This clonotype was seen a handful of times. CDR3 in DNA: TGCGCCAGCAGCCGATTCGATTCAACCGGAAACACCATATATTTT. Amino acid sequence: CASSRFDSTGNTIYF. The chain employs TRBV5-1 and TRBJ1-3; unclear D gene. The CDR3 consists of 15 residues. Germline lookup yields CDR1 SGHRS and CDR2 YFSETQ. V lost 4 bases and J 4 bases, leaving 15 bases between the germline ends.

The chain carries TRBV5-5 and TRBJ2-1, with D possibly matching TRBD1 (6 bases). The CDR3 spans 15 residues. Deletions cut 6 bases from V and 2 bases from J, with 15 bases between. Germline V CDR1 and CDR2: SGHKS, YYEKEE (reference sequence). The CDR3 here is CASNGPQGAYNEQFF. The CDR3, as DNA: TGTGCCAGCAACGGACCACAGGGAGCCTACAATGAGCAGTTCTTC.

At least ten counts were recorded for this clonotype. V is TRBV12-3 or TRBV12-4 and J is TRBJ1-1; 8 bases match TRBD1. The CDR3 is 14 residues long. V was pared by 4 bases and J by 1 base, with 2 bases of the junction left unmatched. Here the CDR3 DNA reads TGTGCCAGCAGTTGGGACAGGACGAACACTGAAGCTTTCTTT. Translating gives CASSWDRTNTEAFF.

This clonotype was observed a few times. V usage is TRBV5-1 and J usage is TRBJ2-4, with no clear D. CDR1 and CDR2 from the germline V gene are SGHRS and YFSETQ. CDR3 length equals 13 residues. V was clipped by 4 bases and J by 8 bases, with 13 bases between them. The CDR3 bases are TGCGCCAGCAGCCTCGAAGGGCAAGACATTCAGTACTTC. This translates into CASSLEGQDIQYF.

The chain combines TRBV24-1 with TRBJ2-1, with D perhaps TRBD1 or TRBD2 (5 bases each). The germline V gene has CDR1 KGHDR and CDR2 SFDVKD. Trimming removed 7 bases at V and 6 bases at J, with 12 bases between. This CDR3 contains 13 residues. The CDR3 nucleotides read TGTGCCACCAGGGAGTATGGGACCAATGAGCAGTTCTTC. Its protein is CATREYGTNEQFF.

This clonotype was observed a few times. At one end, the junction sequence differs from germline, possibly due to a read error. This chain uses TRBV7-7 with TRBJ2-3; TRBD2 matches 7 bases. Germline V gives CDR1 SSHAT, CDR2 FNYEAQ (reference sequence). The CDR3 is made up of 16 amino acids. The CDR3 loop is CASSLGSSGGTDTQYF. CDR3 DNA: TGTGCTAGCAGCTTAGGATCCAGCGGGGGCACAGATACGCAGTATTTT.

V gene TRBV12-3 or TRBV12-4 combines with J gene TRBJ2-1; 11 bases are a match to TRBD2. The CDR3 loop spans 14 amino acids. J gave up 9 bases and V 1 base, and 2 bases lay outside the gene matches. The CDR3 DNA is TGTGCCAGCAGTTTAGAACTAGCGGGGGCTGAGCAGTTCTTC. Amino acids: CASSLELAGAEQFF.

This clonotype was observed a few times. The chain recombines TRBV7-2 with TRBJ2-5; 7 bases align to TRBD1. Germline CDR1 reads SGHTA; CDR2 reads FQGNSA. V lost 5 bases, J lost 4 bases, and 7 bases stayed unmatched. The CDR3 consists of 14 residues. CDR3 DNA sequence: TGTGCCAGCAGCCTATCCTCAGGGGGAGAGACCCAGTACTTC. Translating gives CASSLSSGGETQYF.

This clonotype appeared a few times. The rearrangement joins TRBV7-8 to TRBJ1-1, with 7 bases identical to TRBD1. CDR1 is SGHVS, CDR2 FQNEAQ, per germline. Unmatched junction bases numbered 5, after V lost 3 bases and J lost 1 base. The CDR3 is made up of 15 amino acids. CDR3 in DNA: TGTGCCAGCAGCTTTTCCAACAGGGGGAACACTGAAGCTTTCTTT. It translates to CASSFSNRGNTEAFF.

This CDR3 is CASSYSDISSTSGRTPEQYF. CDR3 DNA: TGTGCCAGCAGTTATTCCGATATATCCAGCACCAGCGGGAGGACGCCCGAGCAGTACTTC. The chain carries TRBV6-2 or TRBV6-3 and TRBJ2-7; 9 positions agree with TRBD2. The CDR3 loop spans 20 amino acids. V trimming: 3 bases; J trimming: 6 bases; junction bases outside the gene matches: 24. From germline, CDR1 is MNHEY and CDR2 SVGEGT.

This clonotype was recorded a few times. The J gene is TRBJ2-5, the V gene TRBV20-1, with D perhaps matching TRBD1 (5 bases). This CDR3 is built from 11 residues. Looked up from germline, CDR1 is DFQATT and CDR2 is SNEGSKA (reference sequence). V lost 6 bases, J lost 10 bases, and 15 bases lay in between. The CDR3 loop is CSAKPGRGQYF. The DNA for the CDR3 is TGCAGTGCGAAGCCGGGTAGGGGCCAGTACTTC.

This clonotype was counted only a few times. CDR3: CASRPPRSGSPPYNEQFF. For the CDR3, the DNA is TGTGCCAGCAGACCACCTCGTAGCGGGAGTCCCCCCTACAATGAGCAGTTCTTC. V and J are TRBV6-2 or TRBV6-3 and TRBJ2-1; 9 bases map to TRBD2. In germline, CDR1 is MNHEY, CDR2 SVGEGT. The CDR3 runs to 18 residues. The junction had 14 bases not matched to a gene; V was cut back by 6 bases and J by 2 bases.

The rearrangement uses TRBV24-1 and TRBJ2-1; unclear D gene. The V gene's germline CDR1 is KGHDR and CDR2 SFDVKD. This CDR3 spans 17 amino acids. The germline V and J ends were trimmed by 2 bases and 1 base, with 14 bases remaining between them. The CDR3 is CATSDSARKRSYNEQFF. CDR3 bases: TGTGCCACCAGTGATTCCGCCCGTAAGAGGTCCTACAATGAGCAGTTCTTC.

Only a few counts were recorded for this clonotype. The rearrangement links TRBV14 to TRBJ2-2; no definite D call. Trimming took 2 bases from V and 7 from J, leaving 8 bases between them. Germline CDR1 is SGHDN and CDR2 is FVKESK. This CDR3 spans 13 amino acids. The CDR3 protein is CASSQWVGGELFF. CDR3 DNA sequence: TGTGCCAGCAGCCAATGGGTCGGCGGGGAGCTGTTTTTT.

J is TRBJ2-1 and V is TRBV12-3 or TRBV12-4; 12 nucleotides agree with TRBD2. The CDR3 spans 18 residues. The junction had 14 bases not matched to a gene; V was cut back by 5 bases and J by 6 bases. The CDR3: CASSATSGGPPFSNEQFF. DNA of the CDR3: TGTGCCAGCAGTGCCACTAGCGGGGGGCCTCCTTTCTCCAATGAGCAGTTCTTC.

This clonotype occurred a few times. This chain connects TRBV20-1 to TRBJ2-1; 7 bases are a match to TRBD1. The J segment lost 8 bases and the V segment lost 0 bases, leaving 7 bases of the junction unmatched. This CDR3 is built from 14 residues. CDR1 DFQATT and CDR2 SNEGSKA come from the germline V gene (reference sequence). CDR3 sequence (DNA): TGCAGTGCTAGAGACCCCGACAGGGTCTATGAGCAGTTCTTC. Amino acids: CSARDPDRVYEQFF.

The chain has TRBV7-2 and TRBJ2-3, with D possibly matching TRBD1 (6 bases). The CDR3 loop spans 14 amino acids. V was shortened by 5 bases and J by 2 bases, with 11 bases between the two germline ends. CDR1 is SGHTA, CDR2 FQGNSA, per germline. The CDR3 coding sequence is TGTGCCAGCAGCCCGGGACACCTCACAGATACGCAGTATTTT. Its translation is CASSPGHLTDTQYF.

This clonotype was detected ten times or more. V is TRBV29-1 and J is TRBJ2-5; TRBD2 is a possible D gene (6 bases). V was clipped by 4 bases and J by 5 bases, with 20 bases between them. This CDR3 comprises 15 residues. Germline-derived CDR1 and CDR2 are SQVTM and ANQGSEA. The CDR3 sequence is CSVGSEGGWGETQYF. CDR3 DNA sequence: TGCAGCGTTGGTTCTGAAGGAGGGTGGGGGGAGACCCAGTACTTC.

This clonotype was observed many times. The rearrangement joins TRBV29-1 to TRBJ1-1; D call uncertain. The CDR3 totals 13 residues. CDR1 SQVTM and CDR2 ANQGSEA come from the germline V gene. Between the trimmed V and J ends, which lost 8 bases and 2 bases, there was a span of 15 bases. CDR3 in amino acids: CSLRKSLNTEAFF. CDR3 sequence (DNA): TGCAGCCTTCGAAAGTCCCTCAACACTGAAGCTTTCTTT.

This clonotype was counted only a few times. The V call is TRBV6-5, the J call TRBJ1-5, with a weak D call TRBD1 (5 bases). CDR3 length: 16 amino acids. CDR1 MNHEY and CDR2 SVGAGI come from the germline V gene. V shed 2 bases and J shed 0 bases, with 11 bases lying between them. The CDR3: CASSYGGGDSNQPQHF. The CDR3 DNA follows: TGTGCCAGCAGTTACGGGGGGGGTGATAGCAATCAGCCCCAGCATTTT.

The chain recombines TRBV4-2 with TRBJ2-5; 8 bases fit TRBD2. The V gene's germline CDR1 is LGHNA and CDR2 YNFKEQ. The CDR3 length is 16 residues. After removal of 1 base from V and 5 bases from J, the junction contained 9 bases not matched to a gene. The CDR3 nucleotides read TGTGCCAGCAGCCAAGCCGGGAGCGGGAGAGGTGAGACCCAGTACTTC. Translating gives CASSQAGSGRGETQYF.

This clonotype was observed a handful of times. The chain combines TRBV7-2 with TRBJ2-1; unclear D gene. V was trimmed by 5 bases and J by 7 bases, leaving 18 bases between them. The germline V gene encodes CDR1 SGHTA and CDR2 FQGNSA. The CDR3 sequence is 15 residues long. This CDR3 is CASSLGLNLQNEQFF. The CDR3 DNA follows: TGTGCCAGCAGCCTAGGTCTCAACCTCCAAAATGAGCAGTTCTTC.

This clonotype appeared a few times. The V call is TRBV4-3, the J call TRBJ2-7; D ambiguous. Germline V gives CDR1 LGHNA, CDR2 YSLEER. This CDR3 spans 13 amino acids. Trimming pared 0 bases from V and 3 bases from J, leaving 6 bases between. Here the CDR3 DNA reads TGCGCCAGCAGCCAAGATGGCAGCTACGAGCAGTACTTC. This codes for CASSQDGSYEQYF.

This clonotype was picked up a small number of times. This chain's CDR3 is CASSIRWGQGGYEQYF. The CDR3 DNA is TGTGCCAGCAGCATCAGATGGGGACAGGGCGGCTACGAGCAGTACTTC. This rearrangement joins TRBV6-2 or TRBV6-3 to TRBJ2-7, with 9 positions matching TRBD1. The CDR3 has 16 amino acids. CDR1 is MNHEY and CDR2 is SVGEGT in the germline V gene. With 6 bases clipped from V and 3 bases from J, the junction kept 12 bases outside the gene matches.